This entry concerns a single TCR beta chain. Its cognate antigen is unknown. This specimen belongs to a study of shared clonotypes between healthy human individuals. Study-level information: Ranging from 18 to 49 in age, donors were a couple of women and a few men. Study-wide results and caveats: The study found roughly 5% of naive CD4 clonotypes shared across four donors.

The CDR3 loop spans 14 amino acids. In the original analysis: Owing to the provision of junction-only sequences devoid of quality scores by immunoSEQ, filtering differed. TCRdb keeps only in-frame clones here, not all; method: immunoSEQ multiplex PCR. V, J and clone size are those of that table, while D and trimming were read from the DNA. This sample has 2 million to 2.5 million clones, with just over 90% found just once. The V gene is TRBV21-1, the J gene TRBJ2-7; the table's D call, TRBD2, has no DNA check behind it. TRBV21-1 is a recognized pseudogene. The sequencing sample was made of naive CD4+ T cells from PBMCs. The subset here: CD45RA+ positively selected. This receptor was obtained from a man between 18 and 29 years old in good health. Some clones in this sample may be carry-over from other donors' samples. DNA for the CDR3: TGTGCCAGCAGCCCTGACTCGGCGGGCCACGAGCAGTACTTC. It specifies CASSPDSAGHEQYF.